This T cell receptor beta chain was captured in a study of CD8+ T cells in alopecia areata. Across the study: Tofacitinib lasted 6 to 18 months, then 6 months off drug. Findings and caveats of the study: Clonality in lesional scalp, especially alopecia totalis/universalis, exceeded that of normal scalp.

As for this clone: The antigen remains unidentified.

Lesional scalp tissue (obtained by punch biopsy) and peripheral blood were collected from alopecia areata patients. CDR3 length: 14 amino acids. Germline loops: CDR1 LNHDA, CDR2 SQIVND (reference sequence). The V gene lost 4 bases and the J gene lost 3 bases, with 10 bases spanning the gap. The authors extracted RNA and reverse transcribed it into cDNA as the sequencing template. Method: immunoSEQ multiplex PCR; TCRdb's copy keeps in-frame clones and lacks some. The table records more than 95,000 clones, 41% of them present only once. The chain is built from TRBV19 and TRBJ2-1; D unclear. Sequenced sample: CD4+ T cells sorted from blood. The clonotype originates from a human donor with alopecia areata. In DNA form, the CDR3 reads TGTGCCAGTAGTAGGAACGGGTTCTACAATGAGCAGTTCTTC. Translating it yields CASSRNGFYNEQFF.